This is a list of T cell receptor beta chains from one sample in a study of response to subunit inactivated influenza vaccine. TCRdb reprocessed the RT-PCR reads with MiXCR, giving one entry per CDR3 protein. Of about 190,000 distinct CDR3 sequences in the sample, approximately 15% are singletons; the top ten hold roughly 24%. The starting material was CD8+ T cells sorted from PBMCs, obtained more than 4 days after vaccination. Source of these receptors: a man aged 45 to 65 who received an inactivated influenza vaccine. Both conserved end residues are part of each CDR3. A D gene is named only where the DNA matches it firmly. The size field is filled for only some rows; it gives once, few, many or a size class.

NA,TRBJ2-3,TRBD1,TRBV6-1,CANRGPQSRSQYF,TGTGCCAACAGGGGACCTCAGAGCCGTTCGCAGTATTTT
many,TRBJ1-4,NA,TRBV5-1,CASSLWSTGPNEKLFF,TGCGCCAGCAGCCTCTGGAGTACAGGGCCGAACGAAAAACTGTTTTTT
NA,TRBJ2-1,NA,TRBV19,CASSMDSYNEQFF,TGTGCCAGTAGTATGGACAGTTACAATGAGCAGTTCTTC
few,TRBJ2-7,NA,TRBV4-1,CASSQSGQSDYEQYF,TGCGCCAGCAGCCAAAGTGGACAGTCGGATTACGAGCAGTACTTC
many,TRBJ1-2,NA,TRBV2,CASRNRVNYGYTF,TGTGCCAGCAGAAACAGGGTTAACTATGGCTACACCTTC
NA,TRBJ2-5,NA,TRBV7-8,CASSLVGHRVRETQYF,TGTGCCAGCAGCTTAGTCGGGCACAGGGTTCGAGAGACCCAGTACTTC
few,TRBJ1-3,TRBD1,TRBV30,CAWTRDSGNTIYF,TGTGCCTGGACCCGGGACAGTGGAAACACCATATATTTT
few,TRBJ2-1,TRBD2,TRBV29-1,CSVGPLAGPSSYNEQFF,TGCAGCGTTGGTCCCCTAGCGGGACCGAGCTCCTACAATGAGCAGTTCTTC
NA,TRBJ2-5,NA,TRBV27,CASKVYQETQYF,TGTGCCAGCAAAGTTTACCAAGAGACCCAGTACTTC
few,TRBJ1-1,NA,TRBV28,CASSLNGGGGEAFF,TGTGCCAGCAGTTTAAATGGGGGAGGAGGTGAAGCTTTCTTT
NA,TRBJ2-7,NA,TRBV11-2,CASSLVTGNEQYF,TGTGCCAGCAGCTTAGTTACTGGGAACGAGCAGTACTTC
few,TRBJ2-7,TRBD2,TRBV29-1,CSVKMSSASGTYEQYF,TGCAGCGTTAAAATGAGTAGTGCTAGCGGGACCTACGAGCAGTACTTC